Shown below are 26 T cell receptor beta chains from a single sample sequenced in a study of OX40 agonist ivuxolimab in advanced cancers. Produced via immunoSEQ multiplex PCR; TCRdb's table is partial and in-frame only. The profile shows roughly 130,000 clones, 93% of them singletons. Sequences were derived from CD4+ or CD8+ T cells sorted from blood, sampled in a trial of the OX40 agonist ivuxolimab. The source is an adult with an advanced solid tumor such as melanoma, head and neck, liver or kidney cancer.

The chain carries TRBV19 and TRBJ2-3; a possible D gene is TRBD1 (5 bases). Germline CDR1 reads LNHDA; CDR2 reads SQIVND (reference sequence). This CDR3 region has 13 residues. V was pared by 5 bases and J by 1 base, with 7 bases between. Here the CDR3 reads CASSATGTDTQYF. In DNA, the CDR3 is TGTGCCAGTAGTGCGACAGGCACAGATACGCAGTATTTT.

V usage is TRBV7-5 and J usage is TRBJ1-5. TRBV7-5 is a pseudogene locus. The CDR3 sequence is 16 residues long. CDR3 DNA sequence: TGTGCCAGAGAATTTCGGACGCCCGCCCCCAATCAGCCCCAGCATTTT. Translating gives CAREFRTPAPNQPQHF.

This chain joins TRBV5-1 and TRBJ1-1, with a tentative D call TRBD1 (5 bases). Germline-derived CDR1 and CDR2 are SGHRS and YFSETQ. The V and J ends lost 3 bases and 0 bases respectively, with 9 bases between them. CDR3 length: 14 amino acids. In DNA, the CDR3 is TGCGCCAGCAGCTCCGCGGGGCTGAACACTGAAGCTTTCTTT. This encodes CASSSAGLNTEAFF.

V gene TRBV29-1 combines with J gene TRBJ2-3, with TRBD2 matching 13 bases. Trimming at V came to 5 bases and at J to 4 bases, leaving 3 bases not matched to a gene. The CDR3 is 14 residues long. Germline V lookup: CDR1 SQVTM, CDR2 ANQGSEA. The CDR3: CSVLGTSGADTQYF. The CDR3 DNA is TGCAGCGTTCTCGGGACTAGCGGGGCAGATACGCAGTATTTT.

This clone showed up just once. The rearrangement links TRBV30 to TRBJ2-6; maybe TRBD1 (6 bases). Per germline, CDR1 GTSNPN and CDR2 SVGIG (reference sequence). Trimming took off 3 bases at V and 0 bases at J, with 9 bases between the two ends. The CDR3 extends over 15 amino acids. CDR3 loop: CAWSQQGSGANVLTF. The CDR3 nucleotides read TGTGCCTGGAGCCAACAGGGCTCTGGGGCCAACGTCCTGACTTTC. Full variable domain (remainder filled in from reference TRBV30 and TRBJ2-6): SQTIHQWPATLVQPVGSPLSLECTVEGTSNPNLYWYRQAAGRGLQLLFYSVGIGQISSEVPQNLSASRPQDRQFILSSKKLLLSDSGFYLCAWSQQGSGANVLTFGAGSRLTVL.

The chain combines TRBV6-5 with TRBJ2-1; D could derive from TRBD1 or TRBD2 (6 bases each). This CDR3 spans 16 amino acids. V was shortened by 4 bases and J by 0 bases, with 13 bases between the two germline ends. Germline V gene sequence: CDR1 MNHEY, CDR2 SVGAGI. CDR3 region: CASSFEGGSSYNEQFF. The CDR3 DNA reads as TGTGCCAGCAGTTTTGAAGGGGGGAGCTCCTACAATGAGCAGTTCTTC.

As DNA, the CDR3 is TGTGCCAGCAGCTTTGGACCGACAGGGGCCACTGAAGCTTTCTTT. Its translation: CASSFGPTGATEAFF. The V call is TRBV5-4, the J call TRBJ1-1, with 8 bases identical to TRBD1. The length of the CDR3 is 15 residues. Germline-derived CDR1 and CDR2 are SGHNT and YYREEE (reference sequence). V lost 2 bases to trimming and J lost 4 bases; unmatched junction nucleotides: 7.

The chain uses TRBV7-6 and TRBJ1-5; unclear D gene. The CDR3 is made up of 13 amino acids. The V gene's germline CDR1 is SGHVS and CDR2 FNYEAQ. V shed 1 base and J shed 7 bases, with 8 bases lying between them. DNA for the CDR3: TGTGCCAGCAGCTTAGGTCCGAGCCAGCCCCAGCATTTT. Translation: CASSLGPSQPQHF.

The gene calls are TRBV7-9 and TRBJ1-3; maybe TRBD1 (5 bases). The CDR3 has 18 amino acids. The V and J ends lost 3 bases and 0 bases respectively, with 18 bases between them. Germline CDR1 reads SEHNR; CDR2 reads FQNEAQ (reference sequence). The CDR3 nucleotides read TGTGCCAGCAGCTTCAATGGGGGGAGGCAATACTCTGGAAACACCATATATTTT. Protein: CASSFNGGRQYSGNTIYF.

The J gene is TRBJ2-5, the V gene TRBV7-2, with 12 bases matching TRBD2. This CDR3 comprises 16 residues. With 5 bases clipped from V and 4 bases from J, the junction kept 8 bases outside the gene matches. Germline CDR1 and CDR2: SGHTA and FQGNSA. CDR3 coding DNA: TGTGCCAGCAGCCCCCGACTAGCGGGAGACGTAGAGACCCAGTACTTC. Residues: CASSPRLAGDVETQYF.

V gene TRBV6-6 combines with J gene TRBJ2-1; D not certain. The CDR3 length is 14 residues. Trimming pared 8 bases from V and 8 bases from J, leaving 19 bases between. CDR1 is MNHNY and CDR2 is SVGAGI in the germline V gene (reference sequence). CDR3 bases: TGTGCCAGCGCGAACCCCTTCACGGACGATGAGCAGTTCTTC. As protein: CASANPFTDDEQFF.

The chain recombines TRBV18 with TRBJ2-7; 7 nucleotides line up with TRBD1. V lost 0 bases to trimming and J lost 1 base; unmatched junction nucleotides: 3. CDR1 is KGHSH and CDR2 is LQKENI in the germline V gene. CDR3 length: 15 amino acids. In DNA form, the CDR3 reads TGTGCCAGCTCACCACCTACAGGGGCGTCCTACGAGCAGTACTTC. Protein sequence: CASSPPTGASYEQYF.

The rearrangement uses TRBV7-2 and TRBJ2-7; 7 bases are a match to TRBD1. V lost 0 bases to trimming and J lost 7 bases; unmatched junction nucleotides: 9. The CDR3 totals 15 residues. Per germline, CDR1 SGHTA and CDR2 FQGNSA. Here the CDR3 reads CASSLAGQGVWEQYF. CDR3 nucleotide sequence: TGTGCCAGCAGCTTAGCTGGCCAGGGGGTTTGGGAGCAGTACTTC.

The chain combines TRBV5-4 with TRBJ2-7; the D gene is possibly TRBD1 (6 bases). CDR1 and CDR2 from the germline V gene are SGHNT and YYREEE (reference sequence). V shed 2 bases and J shed 0 bases, with 9 bases lying between them. CDR3 length: 14 amino acids. In DNA form, the CDR3 reads TGTGCCAGCAGCTTCACAGGGAGCTCCTACGAGCAGTACTTC. It specifies CASSFTGSSYEQYF.

This rearrangement joins TRBV9 to TRBJ1-2, with D tentatively TRBD1 (6 bases). Germline CDR1 SGDLS, CDR2 YYNGEE. Trimming removed 1 base at V and 4 bases at J, with 14 bases between. The CDR3 sequence is 15 residues long. The CDR3 sequence: CASSVPERGGYGYTF. The CDR3 DNA reads TGTGCCAGCAGCGTACCGGAGAGGGGGGGCTATGGCTACACCTTC.

The CDR3 DNA reads TGTGCCAGCAGCTTGGGAAGAGATACGCAGTATTTT. The encoded protein is CASSLGRDTQYF. This chain links TRBV5-4 with TRBJ2-3; D not resolved. Germline V gives CDR1 SGHNT, CDR2 YYREEE (reference sequence). This CDR3 spans 12 amino acids. Trimming took 0 bases from V and 5 from J, leaving 4 bases between them.

This chain uses TRBV19 with TRBJ2-5; no definite D call. Germline CDR1 LNHDA, CDR2 SQIVND (reference sequence). Trimming cost V 1 base and J 1 base, with 7 bases left between them. The CDR3 totals 14 residues. The CDR3 protein is CASSIVYSQETQYF. CDR3 nucleotides: TGTGCCAGTAGTATAGTCTACAGCCAAGAGACCCAGTACTTC.

This chain connects TRBV30 to TRBJ2-5; TRBD2 matches at 7 bases. Germline V lookup: CDR1 GTSNPN, CDR2 SVGIG (reference sequence). The V segment lost 0 bases and the J segment 9 bases; nucleotides outside the gene matches: 4. This CDR3 is 12 amino acids long. CDR3 protein: CAWSVLGRAQYF. DNA for the CDR3: TGTGCCTGGAGTGTTCTGGGGAGGGCCCAGTACTTC.

This chain joins TRBV6-6 and TRBJ1-6; D is possibly TRBD1 (6 bases). Germline CDR1 and CDR2: MNHNY and SVGAGI (reference sequence). The V and J ends lost 8 bases and 5 bases respectively, with 16 bases between them. There are 15 residues in the CDR3. The CDR3 sequence is CASCYQGSHNSPLHF. In DNA, the CDR3 is TGTGCCAGCTGCTATCAGGGGTCCCATAATTCACCCCTCCACTTT.

The chain links TRBV7-9 to TRBJ2-7; the match to TRBD2 covers 12 bases. CDR1 is SEHNR and CDR2 is FQNEAQ in the germline V gene (reference sequence). The CDR3 is made up of 15 amino acids. The V gene end was trimmed by 7 bases and the J gene end by 5 bases; junction bases not matched to a gene: 9. CDR3 loop: CASTRLAGEVNEQYF. The CDR3, as DNA: TGTGCCAGCACCCGACTAGCGGGAGAGGTCAACGAGCAGTACTTC.

V gene TRBV4-1 combines with J gene TRBJ2-3, with 10 bases that match TRBD1. The CDR3 totals 15 residues. Looked up from germline, CDR1 is MGHRA and CDR2 is YSYEKL. The V and J ends lost 0 bases and 4 bases, in that order; junction bases with no gene match: 1. The CDR3 DNA is TGCGCCAGCAGCCAAGATGGGACAGGGGCAGATACGCAGTATTTT. Translated: CASSQDGTGADTQYF.

This chain's CDR3 is CASSLVSGVNTGELFF. CDR3 bases: TGTGCCAGCAGCTTAGTGTCAGGGGTGAACACCGGGGAGCTGTTTTTT. This chain connects TRBV7-3 to TRBJ2-2; possible D gene TRBD1, 6 bases. V lost 2 bases to trimming and J lost 1 base, with 11 bases between them. Germline assignment: CDR1 SGHTA and CDR2 FQGTGA. This CDR3 comprises 16 residues.

This clone was seen a handful of times. The chain links TRBV5-6 to TRBJ2-5; D might be TRBD1 or TRBD2, each matching 6 bases. CDR1 and CDR2 from the germline V gene are SGHDT and YYEEEE. CDR3 length: 16 residues. V shed 5 bases and J shed 4 bases, with 21 bases lying between them. The CDR3 loop reads CASRLTPRGAGETQYF. CDR3 DNA sequence: TGTGCCAGCAGGCTTACCCCGAGGGGGGCGGGAGAGACCCAGTACTTC.

This clone was counted between two and nine times. V gene TRBV4-3 combines with J gene TRBJ1-6; 8 bases fit TRBD1. The CDR3 totals 21 residues. CDR1 and CDR2 (germline): LGHNA, YSLEER. V shed 3 bases and J 3 bases; nucleotides not matched to a gene: 19. The CDR3 DNA sequence: TGCGCCAGCAGCCATTCTATCCCGGGACAGGAGACACTCTTCTATAATTCACCCCTCCACTTT. Translated: CASSHSIPGQETLFYNSPLHF.

This chain links TRBV28 with TRBJ1-5; D gene unclear. The CDR3 covers 14 residues. The V and J ends lost 7 bases and 4 bases respectively, with 14 bases between them. Germline V gives CDR1 MDHEN, CDR2 SYDVKM. In nucleotides, the CDR3 is TGTGCCAGCAATACTGAGGGTGGAAATCAGCCCCAGCATTTT. Translating it yields CASNTEGGNQPQHF. Full variable domain (outside the CDR3, taken from reference TRBV28 and TRBJ1-5): DVKVTQSSRYLVKRTGEKVFLECVQDMDHENMFWYRQDPGLGLRLIYFSYDVKMKEKGDIPEGYSVSREKKERFSLILESASTNQTSMYLCASNTEGGNQPQHFGDGTRLSIL.

This clone was detected only once. The chain carries TRBV2 and TRBJ1-5, with no clear D. Trimming stripped 9 bases from V and 3 bases from J, with 12 bases between. Germline V gene sequence: CDR1 SNHLY, CDR2 FYNNEI. CDR3 length: 13 amino acids. The CDR3 region has the DNA TGTGCCAGTAGAACGGGGAACAATCAGCCCCAGCATTTT. This translates into CASRTGNNQPQHF.